The present T cell receptor beta chain was sequenced within a study of blood T cell repertoires in COVID-19 (dated by TCRdb to about 2020). Regarding the research as a whole: Collaborator samples came from the United States, Italy and Spain and covered acute and convalescent phases of COVID-19. The repertoires were released in a freely available public database intended as a resource for research on the immune response to SARS-CoV-2. The prospective study material was composed of cDNA or gDNA derived from T cells, B-cell-depleted T cells, or PBMCs. Samples were obtained from the ongoing ImmuneRACE study (first 160 participants) and from some 1,300 subjects provided by 6 global collaborators. HLA class I and class II types, where available, came from metadata supplied by the sample provider rather than from assay-based typing. Deeply sampled blood TCRbeta repertoires from subjects exposed to, actively infected with, or recovered from COVID-19 were included in the dataset. The sample metadata nearly always contained a de-identified subject ID, COVID-19 status, age in years and sex. Here is what the overall study found, with its caveats: Clinical and demographic metadata were provided uncurated, with the amount varying by source and participant.

Participants in the prospective study were aged roughly 18 to 100 years, lived in 20 to 25 United States geographic areas, and enrolled through a virtual design. In the prospective study, cohorts were assigned on the basis of participant-reported clinical history obtained from a screening survey and a study questionnaire. Recovered participants in ImmuneRACE Cohort 3 were defined as having two consecutive negative NP/OP PCR tests, clearance from a healthcare professional, or resolution of symptoms. Each participant in the prospective study had whole blood, serum and a nasopharyngeal or oropharyngeal swab collected by mobile phlebotomists. Participants in the prospective study had the option to provide additional blood draws and questionnaires over an approximately 2-month period. Prospective study blood samples were shipped either frozen or at room temperature before DNA extraction. TCRbeta CDR3 regions were amplified from genomic DNA using the immunoSEQ Assay, a bias-controlled multiplex PCR. Processing in the source paper ran as follows. The number of nucleated cells in each sample was estimated from the amplification of reference gene primers within the assay. To quantify the absolute abundance of each unique TCRbeta CDR3 rearrangement, sequence reads were collapsed and filtered. For each sample, productive Simpson clonality was calculated as the square root of Simpson's diversity index over productive rearrangements. What TCRdb holds here is the immuneACCESS table cut down to in-frame rearrangements. Part of the clones is not present; checked against another copy, under half of the missing clones reflect an unresolved V gene, and the others are unexplained. V and J calls plus clone size are reproduced from that table; the DNA served to infer D and trimming. The sample profile shows hundreds of thousands of clones; around 89% of them were found once. Together, the top ten hold 0.95% to 1.3% of the sample.

V is clipped by 7 bases and J by 3 bases, and the sequence between their germline boundaries is 10 bases long. The CDR3 sequence holds 12 residues, the cysteine and phenylalanine included. Of all the DNA, just the CDR3 is kept, 36 bases in frame from base 1. With regard to this clone: This receptor's antigen is unknown. The sample holds no much larger clone one base away, and base qualities are not on file.

The chain was built from TRBV12-3 or TRBV12-4 and TRBJ2-7; the D gene is not confidently resolved. Sequencing used PBMCs or T cells enriched from blood (not recorded which). The clonotype was recovered from a man in his thirties or forties who had recovered from COVID-19. The bases read TGTGCCAGCAACCAAAACAGCTACGAGCAGTACTTC. Its amino acids are CASNQNSYEQYF.